The rows below give T cell receptor beta chains drawn from one sample of a study of blood T cell repertoires in COVID-19. The method was immunoSEQ multiplex PCR; TCRdb's version includes in-frame clones alone and lacks a portion of them. Here the sample spans 200,000 to 250,000 clones, about 87% being singletons. Sequencing input: peripheral blood. These receptors all stem from a young man with COVID-19, enrolled during active disease. CDR3s include the opening cysteine and the closing phenylalanine or tryptophan. The D gene is left open where the match is weak. Size is stated for part of the rows, as once, few or many counts, or as a class when the clone is expanded.

TRBD1	TRBV24-1	TRBJ2-7	.	TGTGCCACCAGTGACTCCACAGGGGCGGCGACCTACGAGCAGTACTTC	CATSDSTGAATYEQYF
TRBD1	TRBV3-1/TRBV3-2	TRBJ1-2	.	TGTGCCAGCACCTCCGACAGGGCCAACGGCGGCTACACCTTC	CASTSDRANGGYTF
.	TRBV28	TRBJ2-2	once	TGTGCCAGCAGTTTTGACTTCCGGGAGCTGTTTTTT	CASSFDFRELFF
TRBD2	TRBV6-4	TRBJ2-3	once	TGTGCCAGCAGTACGGGACTAGCGGGAGGTCGGAATACGCAGTATTTT	CASSTGLAGGRNTQYF
TRBD1	TRBV30	TRBJ2-1	.	TGTGCCTGGAGTGTAACAGGGGACAATGAGCAGTTCTTC	CAWSVTGDNEQFF
TRBD2	TRBV19	TRBJ2-1	once	TGTGCCAGTAGTATAGGCGGGCTAGCGGGATTGTACAATGAGCAGTTCTTC	CASSIGGLAGLYNEQFF
.	TRBV7-2	TRBJ1-5	.	TGTGCCAGCAGCTTCGTGGGCGTCAATAGCAATCAGCCCCAGCATTTT	CASSFVGVNSNQPQHF
.	TRBV5-6	TRBJ1-1	.	TGTGCCAGCAGCACCCCGGGAAAACCTGAAGCTTTCTTT	CASSTPGKPEAFF
TRBD1	TRBV3-1/TRBV3-2	TRBJ2-7	.	TGTGCCAGCAGCCTGGGACAGGGGACCTACGAGCAGTACTTC	CASSLGQGTYEQYF
TRBD1	TRBV7-3	TRBJ2-1	.	TGTGCCAGCAGCTCGCCTTCGGGACAGGGATACAATGAGCAGTTCTTC	CASSSPSGQGYNEQFF
TRBD1	TRBV6-5	TRBJ1-2	.	TGTGCCAGCAGTTGGCAGTGGACCGGGACAGGGGGTGGCTACACCTTC	CASSWQWTGTGGGYTF
TRBD1	TRBV7-8	TRBJ1-1	.	TGTGCCAGCAGCCCCTCTGGACAGGGCGTGACTGAAGCTTTCTTT	CASSPSGQGVTEAFF
.	TRBV6-2/TRBV6-3	TRBJ1-6	.	TGTGCCAGCAGTTACTGGGCGAGAGGGATCTCCTATAATTCACCCCTCCACTTT	CASSYWARGISYNSPLHF
.	TRBV7-8	TRBJ1-1	.	TGTGCCAGCAGCTTGAGGGTTATGAACACTGAAGCTTTCTTT	CASSLRVMNTEAFF
.	TRBV15	TRBJ2-5	.	TGTGCCACCAGCAGAGAGCAGCGGGTCCGGGAGACCCAGTACTTC	CATSREQRVRETQYF
TRBD2	TRBV27	TRBJ2-1	.	TGTGCCAGCAGTCCTGCGACTAGCGGGAGGGCTCGGGGAACCTACAATGAGCAGTTCTTC	CASSPATSGRARGTYNEQFF
TRBD1	TRBV12-5	TRBJ2-2	.	TGTGCTAGTGGTTTGGCAAGGGGACAGGGCTCGTCCGGGGAGCTGTTTTTT	CASGLARGQGSSGELFF
TRBD1	TRBV16	TRBJ1-2	.	TGTGCCAGCAGCCAAGATCAGGGGGCCGGCTACACCTTC	CASSQDQGAGYTF
.	TRBV12-3/TRBV12-4	TRBJ1-1	.	TGTGCCAGCAGGTTGGAGTCCCTAGAAGCTTTCTTT	CASRLESLEAFF
TRBD1	TRBV6-6	TRBJ1-5	.	TGTGCCAGCAGTTCCGACACAGGGGTTCGTAATCAGCCCCAGCATTTT	CASSSDTGVRNQPQHF
.	TRBV7-9	TRBJ1-1	.	TGTGCCAGCAGCTTGAGGCTTGGTGAAGCTTTCTTT	CASSLRLGEAFF
TRBD1	TRBV7-9	TRBJ1-3	.	TGTGCCAGCAGCTTAGCCAGGGGGAACTTTAGAGGAAACACCATATATTTT	CASSLARGNFRGNTIYF
.	TRBV7-9	TRBJ1-3	.	TGTGCCAGCAGCCTCGGGAGGTCCGGAAACACCATATATTTT	CASSLGRSGNTIYF
.	TRBV12-3/TRBV12-4	TRBJ1-6	.	TGTGCCAGCAGTTTAGGGCGGAATTCACCCCTCCACTTT	CASSLGRNSPLHF
.	TRBV5-4	TRBJ2-7	.	TGTGCCAGCAGCTACGGAACAGGGTCCTACGAGCAGTACTTC	CASSYGTGSYEQYF
TRBD1	TRBV5-1	TRBJ1-2	.	TGCGCCAGCAAAGGGCAGGGGGCTGACTATGGCTACACCTTC	CASKGQGADYGYTF
TRBD2	TRBV11-2	TRBJ2-1	.	TGTGCCAGCAGCTCCGACGTGAGGCTAGCGGGAAAGAATGAGCAGTTCTTC	CASSSDVRLAGKNEQFF
.	TRBV10-3	TRBJ2-7	.	TGTGCCCTCTCGCCTGGACAACAAGGGGGCGGGGACGAGCAGTACTTC	CALSPGQQGGGDEQYF
.	TRBV9	TRBJ2-1	.	TGTGCCAGCAGCGTAGAGCGACTAGACGGTGAGCAGTTCTTC	CASSVERLDGEQFF
TRBD1	TRBV7-8	TRBJ1-5	.	TGTGCCAGCAGCTTAACGACAGGGGATCAGCCCCAGCATTTT	CASSLTTGDQPQHF
.	TRBV9	TRBJ1-6	.	TGTGCCAGCAGCCGCCGGGACAAAGATTCACCCCTCCACTTT	CASSRRDKDSPLHF
.	TRBV20-1	TRBJ2-5	.	TGCAGTGCCCAACAAGAGACCCAGTACTTC	CSAQQETQYF
.	TRBV4-3	TRBJ1-1	.	TGCGCCAGCAGCGCCCTACCCGAGGGGAACACTGAAGCTTTCTTT	CASSALPEGNTEAFF
TRBD2	TRBV13	TRBJ2-1	.	TGTGCCAGCAGCTATGGGACTAGCGGGAGGTCCCCCTACAATGAGCAGTTCTTC	CASSYGTSGRSPYNEQFF
TRBD2	TRBV6-1	TRBJ2-7	.	TGTGCCAGCAGTGCGGGGTCTAGCGGGAGTTTCGGCGAGCAGTACTTC	CASSAGSSGSFGEQYF
TRBD1	TRBV2	TRBJ1-1	.	TGTGCCGGCCAGCCCCCGGGAGCGGGACAGGCCACTGAAGCTTTCTTT	CAGQPPGAGQATEAFF
TRBD1	TRBV4-1	TRBJ2-7	once	TGCGCCAGCAGCCCCGGGACAGGGTGGGATGAGCAGTACTTC	CASSPGTGWDEQYF
TRBD1	TRBV5-4	TRBJ1-2	.	TGTGCCAGCAGCCTGACAGGGGGCTCCTATGGCTACACCTTC	CASSLTGGSYGYTF
TRBD2	TRBV28	TRBJ2-1	.	TGTGCCAGCAGTTTATTTTCTAGCGGGAGCTTCAATGAGCAGTTCTTC	CASSLFSSGSFNEQFF
TRBD2	TRBV9	TRBJ2-7	.	TGTGCCAGCAGCGTAGGGACTAGCGTCTCCTACGAGCAGTACTTC	CASSVGTSVSYEQYF
.	TRBV7-3	TRBJ1-2	.	TGTGCCAGCAGCTTACAGGGAAAGGGCTACACCTTC	CASSLQGKGYTF
.	TRBV28	TRBJ2-1	.	TGTGCCAGCAGTTTTCCGGAGCGCTCCTACAATGAGCAGTTCTTC	CASSFPERSYNEQFF
TRBD2	TRBV6-2/TRBV6-3	TRBJ2-1	.	TGTGCCAGCAGTCGACTAGCTTACAATGAGCAGTTCTTC	CASSRLAYNEQFF
.	TRBV27	TRBJ1-5	once	TGTGCCAGCAGTCACACAGGGAGCAATCAGCCCCAGCATTTT	CASSHTGSNQPQHF
.	TRBV7-8	TRBJ2-3	.	TGTGCCAGCAGCTACAGAGTAAGCACAGATACGCAGTATTTT	CASSYRVSTDTQYF
.	TRBV24-1	TRBJ1-2	.	TGTGCCACCAGTGATGCCCGGGGAAGTGGAGGCTACACCTTC	CATSDARGSGGYTF
.	TRBV18	TRBJ2-2	.	TGTGCCAGCTCACCAGGGGACTCGAACACCGGGGAGCTGTTTTTT	CASSPGDSNTGELFF
TRBD1	TRBV7-2	TRBJ1-2	.	TGTGCCAGCAGGGGACAGGGGGCAGATGGCTACACCTTC	CASRGQGADGYTF
TRBD2	TRBV3-1/TRBV3-2	TRBJ2-7	.	TGTGCCAGCAGTCGACTAGCGGGGGAGTACGAGCAGTACTTC	CASSRLAGEYEQYF
.	TRBV11-2	TRBJ2-7	.	TGTGCCAGCAGCTTGGAAGGGACATCCTACGAGCAGTACTTC	CASSLEGTSYEQYF
.	TRBV5-6	TRBJ1-1	.	TGTGCCAGCAGCTTGGTGGCCGTTCAGAACACTGAAGCTTTCTTT	CASSLVAVQNTEAFF
.	TRBV7-8	TRBJ1-2	.	TGTGCCAGCAGCCAGGGGAGGGGGAACTATGGCTACACCTTC	CASSQGRGNYGYTF
.	TRBV7-2	TRBJ2-7	.	TGTGCCAGCAGCTCCCCAGTAGGGGGTTACGAGCAGTACTTC	CASSSPVGGYEQYF